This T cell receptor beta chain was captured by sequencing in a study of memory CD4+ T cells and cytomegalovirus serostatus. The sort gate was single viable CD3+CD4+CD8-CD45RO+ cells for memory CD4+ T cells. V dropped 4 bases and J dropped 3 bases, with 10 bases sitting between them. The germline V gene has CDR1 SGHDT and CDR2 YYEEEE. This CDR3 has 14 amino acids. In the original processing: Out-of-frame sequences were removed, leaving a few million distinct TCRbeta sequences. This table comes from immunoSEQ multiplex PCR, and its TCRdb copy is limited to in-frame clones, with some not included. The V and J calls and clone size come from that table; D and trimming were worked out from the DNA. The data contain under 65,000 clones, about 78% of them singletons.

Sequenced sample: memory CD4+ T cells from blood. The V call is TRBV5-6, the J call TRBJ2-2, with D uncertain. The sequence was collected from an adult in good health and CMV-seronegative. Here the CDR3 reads CASSQQVDTGELFF. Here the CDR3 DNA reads TGTGCCAGCAGCCAGCAAGTGGACACCGGGGAGCTGTTTTTT.